This entry describes one T cell receptor beta chain. The junction differs from germline at one of its ends, possibly a read error. This specimen belongs to a study of blood T cell repertoires in COVID-19. Study in general: Samples taken during acute and convalescent COVID-19 were collected in the United States, Italy and Spain.

Authors' processing steps: Reference gene primer amplification gave estimated nucleated cell counts. The data were produced by immunoSEQ multiplex PCR, yet TCRdb's version contains in-frame clones alone and is incomplete. The DNA gave D and trimming, while V, J and clone size come from that table. There are 44,000 or so clones in the sample; 83% occur only once, and 8% to 9% lies in the top ten. This receptor was identified in a man of 80 years or more in a cohort sampled during active COVID-19. Sequencing used peripheral blood.

The CDR3 reads CASREVGDSSYEQYF. CDR3 bases: TGTGCCAGCAGGGAAGTAGGGGACAGCTCCTACGAGCAGTACTTC. The rearrangement joins TRBV2 to TRBJ2-7; the match to TRBD1 covers 7 bases. Germline V gene sequence: CDR1 SNHLY, CDR2 FYNNEI. CDR3 length: 15 residues.